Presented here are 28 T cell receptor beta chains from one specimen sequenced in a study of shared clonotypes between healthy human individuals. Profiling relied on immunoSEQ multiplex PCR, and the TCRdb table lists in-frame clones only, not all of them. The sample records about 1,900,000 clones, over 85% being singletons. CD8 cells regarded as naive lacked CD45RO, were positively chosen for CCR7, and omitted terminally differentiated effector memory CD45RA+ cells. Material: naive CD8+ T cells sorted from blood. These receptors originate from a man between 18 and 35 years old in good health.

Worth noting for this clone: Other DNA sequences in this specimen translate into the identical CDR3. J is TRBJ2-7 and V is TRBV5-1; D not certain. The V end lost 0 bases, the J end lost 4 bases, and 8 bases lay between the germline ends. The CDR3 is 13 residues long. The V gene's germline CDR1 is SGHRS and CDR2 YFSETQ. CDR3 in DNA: TGCGCCAGCAGCTTGGTCGTCGGGTACGAGCAGTACTTC. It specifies CASSLVVGYEQYF.

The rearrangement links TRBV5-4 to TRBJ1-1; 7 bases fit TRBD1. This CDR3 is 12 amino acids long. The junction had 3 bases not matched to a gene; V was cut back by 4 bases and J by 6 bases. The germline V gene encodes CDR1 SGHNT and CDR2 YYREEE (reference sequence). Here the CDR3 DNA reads TGTGCCAGCAGCCCCGGACAGGCTGAAGCTTTCTTT. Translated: CASSPGQAEAFF.

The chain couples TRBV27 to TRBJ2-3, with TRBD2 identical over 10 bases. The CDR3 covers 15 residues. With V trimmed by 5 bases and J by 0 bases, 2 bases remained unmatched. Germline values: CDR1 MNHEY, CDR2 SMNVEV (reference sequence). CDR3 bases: TGTGCCAGCAGTGTGACTAGCGGGAGCACAGATACGCAGTATTTT. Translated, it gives CASSVTSGSTDTQYF.

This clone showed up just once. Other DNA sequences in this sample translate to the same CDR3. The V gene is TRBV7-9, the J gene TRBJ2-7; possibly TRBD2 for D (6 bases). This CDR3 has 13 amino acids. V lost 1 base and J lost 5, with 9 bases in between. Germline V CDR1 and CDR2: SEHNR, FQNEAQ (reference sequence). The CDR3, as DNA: TGTGCCAGCAGCTTAGTAGGAGGGGACGAGCAGTACTTC. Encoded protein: CASSLVGGDEQYF. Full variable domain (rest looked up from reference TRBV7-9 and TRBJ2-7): DTGVSQNPRHKITKRGQNVTFRCDPISEHNRLYWYRQTLGQGPEFLTYFQNEAQLEKSRLLSDRFSAERPKGSFSTLEIQRTEQGDSAMYLCASSLVGGDEQYFGPGTRLTVT.

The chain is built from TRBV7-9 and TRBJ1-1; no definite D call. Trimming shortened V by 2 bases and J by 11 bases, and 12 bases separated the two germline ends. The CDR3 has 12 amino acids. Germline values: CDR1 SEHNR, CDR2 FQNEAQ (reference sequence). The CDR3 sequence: CASSLMGSWAFF. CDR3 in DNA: TGTGCCAGCAGCTTAATGGGTTCTTGGGCTTTCTTT.

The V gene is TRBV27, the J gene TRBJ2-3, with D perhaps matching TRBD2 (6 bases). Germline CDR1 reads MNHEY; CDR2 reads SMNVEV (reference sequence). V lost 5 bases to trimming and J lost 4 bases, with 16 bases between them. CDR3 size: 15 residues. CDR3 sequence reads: CASSLNRDSPDTQYF. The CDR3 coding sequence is TGTGCCAGCAGTCTTAACCGGGACTCTCCAGATACGCAGTATTTT.

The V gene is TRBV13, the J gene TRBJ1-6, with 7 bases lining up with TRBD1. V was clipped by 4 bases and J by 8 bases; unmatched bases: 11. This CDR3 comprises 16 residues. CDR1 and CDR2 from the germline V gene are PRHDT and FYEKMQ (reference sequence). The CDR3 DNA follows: TGTGCCAGCAGCTCCTCATCACAGGGGCTTTATTCACCCCTCCACTTT. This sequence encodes CASSSSSQGLYSPLHF.

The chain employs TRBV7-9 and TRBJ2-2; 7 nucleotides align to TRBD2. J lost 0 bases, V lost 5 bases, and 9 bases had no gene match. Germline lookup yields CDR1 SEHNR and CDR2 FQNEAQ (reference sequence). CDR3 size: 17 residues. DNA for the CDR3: TGTGCCAGCAGCCCACCGGTGGGAGGGGCGAACACCGGGGAGCTGTTTTTT. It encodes CASSPPVGGANTGELFF.

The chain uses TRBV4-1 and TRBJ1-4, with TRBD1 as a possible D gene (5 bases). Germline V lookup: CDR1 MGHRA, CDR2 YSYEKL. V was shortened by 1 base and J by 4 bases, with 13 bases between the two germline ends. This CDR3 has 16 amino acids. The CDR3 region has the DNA TGCGCCAGCAGCCAAGGAACCGGGGCTAGTAATGAAAAACTGTTTTTT. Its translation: CASSQGTGASNEKLFF.

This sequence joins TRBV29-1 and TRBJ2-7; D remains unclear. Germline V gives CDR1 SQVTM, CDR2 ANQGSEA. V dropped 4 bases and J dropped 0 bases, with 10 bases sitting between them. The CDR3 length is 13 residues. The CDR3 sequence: CSVGKVSSYEQYF. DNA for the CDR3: TGCAGCGTTGGTAAGGTCAGCTCCTACGAGCAGTACTTC.

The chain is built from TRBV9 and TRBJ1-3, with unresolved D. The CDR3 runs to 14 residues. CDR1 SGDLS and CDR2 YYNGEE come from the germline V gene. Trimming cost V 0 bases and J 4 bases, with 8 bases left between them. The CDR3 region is CASSVEGNGNTIYF. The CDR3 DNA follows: TGTGCCAGCAGCGTAGAGGGCAACGGAAACACCATATATTTT.

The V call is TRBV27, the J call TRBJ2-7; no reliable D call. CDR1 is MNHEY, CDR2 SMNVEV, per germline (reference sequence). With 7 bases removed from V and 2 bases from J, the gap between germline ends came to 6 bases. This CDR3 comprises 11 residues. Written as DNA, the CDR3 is TGTGCCAGCAAAGGGCCCTACGAGCAGTACTTC. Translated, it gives CASKGPYEQYF.

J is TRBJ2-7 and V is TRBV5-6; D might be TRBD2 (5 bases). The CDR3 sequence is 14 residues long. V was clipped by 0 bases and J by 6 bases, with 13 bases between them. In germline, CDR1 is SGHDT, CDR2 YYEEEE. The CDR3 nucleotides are TGTGCCAGCAGCTTGGGCGGAGGTCTTAGCGAGCAGTACTTC. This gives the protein CASSLGGGLSEQYF.

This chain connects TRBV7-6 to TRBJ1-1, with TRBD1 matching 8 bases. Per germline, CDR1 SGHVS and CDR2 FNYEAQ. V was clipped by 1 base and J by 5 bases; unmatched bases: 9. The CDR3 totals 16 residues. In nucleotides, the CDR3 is TGTGCCAGCAGCTTAGGGAGCGGGACAGGAAAGACTGAAGCTTTCTTT. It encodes CASSLGSGTGKTEAFF.

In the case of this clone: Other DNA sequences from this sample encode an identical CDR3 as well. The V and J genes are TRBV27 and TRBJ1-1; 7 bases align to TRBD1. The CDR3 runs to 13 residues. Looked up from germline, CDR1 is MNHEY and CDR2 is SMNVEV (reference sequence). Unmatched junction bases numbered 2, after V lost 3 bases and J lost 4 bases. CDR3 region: CASSFQGVTEAFF. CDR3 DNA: TGTGCCAGCAGTTTTCAGGGGGTCACTGAAGCTTTCTTT.

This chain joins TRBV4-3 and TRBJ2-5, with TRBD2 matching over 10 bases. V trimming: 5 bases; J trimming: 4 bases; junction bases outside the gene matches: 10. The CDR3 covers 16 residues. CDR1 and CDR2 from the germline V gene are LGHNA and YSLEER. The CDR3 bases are TGCGCCAGCAGCAACCTAGCGGGAGTCGAGGGAGAGACCCAGTACTTC. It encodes CASSNLAGVEGETQYF.

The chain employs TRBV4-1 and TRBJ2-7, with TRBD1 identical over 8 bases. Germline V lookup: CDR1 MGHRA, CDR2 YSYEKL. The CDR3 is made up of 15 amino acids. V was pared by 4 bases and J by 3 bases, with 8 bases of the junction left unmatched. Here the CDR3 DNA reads TGCGCCAGCAGCCCCCGGACAGGGAGCTTCTACGAGCAGTACTTC. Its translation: CASSPRTGSFYEQYF.

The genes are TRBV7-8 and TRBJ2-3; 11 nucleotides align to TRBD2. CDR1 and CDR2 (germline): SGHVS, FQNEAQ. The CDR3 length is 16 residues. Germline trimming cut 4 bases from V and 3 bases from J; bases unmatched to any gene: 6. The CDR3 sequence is CASSYGLAGRTDTQYF. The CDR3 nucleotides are TGTGCCAGCAGCTACGGACTAGCGGGCAGGACAGATACGCAGTATTTT.

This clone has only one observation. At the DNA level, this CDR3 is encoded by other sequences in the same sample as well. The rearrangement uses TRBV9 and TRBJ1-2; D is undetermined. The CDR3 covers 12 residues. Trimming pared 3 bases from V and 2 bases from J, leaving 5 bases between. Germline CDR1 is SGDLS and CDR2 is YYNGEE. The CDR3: CASSGRNYGYTF. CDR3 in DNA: TGTGCCAGCAGCGGGAGGAACTATGGCTACACCTTC.

The CDR3 coding sequence is TGCGCCAGCAGCCATTCCGGGCCTTCAAACTATGGCTACACCTTC. Translation gives CASSHSGPSNYGYTF. This chain connects TRBV4-1 to TRBJ1-2, with D unresolved. Germline CDR1 MGHRA, CDR2 YSYEKL. The CDR3 consists of 15 residues. The V and J ends lost 3 bases and 2 bases respectively, with 13 bases between them.

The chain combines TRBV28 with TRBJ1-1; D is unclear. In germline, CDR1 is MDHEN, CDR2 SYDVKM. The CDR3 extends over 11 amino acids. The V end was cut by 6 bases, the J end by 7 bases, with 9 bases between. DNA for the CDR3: TGTGCCAGCAGCTCCTTGATTGAAGCTTTCTTT. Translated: CASSSLIEAFF. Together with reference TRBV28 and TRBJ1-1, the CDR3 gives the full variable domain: DVKVTQSSRYLVKRTGEKVFLECVQDMDHENMFWYRQDPGLGLRLIYFSYDVKMKEKGDIPEGYSVSREKKERFSLILESASTNQTSMYLCASSSLIEAFFGQGTRLTVV.

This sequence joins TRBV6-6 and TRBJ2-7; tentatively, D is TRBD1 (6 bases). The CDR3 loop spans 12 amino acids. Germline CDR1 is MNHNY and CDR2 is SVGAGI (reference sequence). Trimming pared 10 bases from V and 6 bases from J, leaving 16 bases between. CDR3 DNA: TGTGCCACCGAGGACAGCTTGGGCGAGCAGTACTTC. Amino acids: CATEDSLGEQYF.

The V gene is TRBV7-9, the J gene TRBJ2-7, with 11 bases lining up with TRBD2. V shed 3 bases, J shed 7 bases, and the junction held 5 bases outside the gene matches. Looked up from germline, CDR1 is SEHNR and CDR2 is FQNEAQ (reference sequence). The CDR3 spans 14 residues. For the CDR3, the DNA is TGTGCCAGCAGCTTCCTAGCGGGAGGTGGAGAGCAGTACTTC. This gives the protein CASSFLAGGGEQYF. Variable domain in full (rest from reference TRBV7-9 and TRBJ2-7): DTGVSQNPRHKITKRGQNVTFRCDPISEHNRLYWYRQTLGQGPEFLTYFQNEAQLEKSRLLSDRFSAERPKGSFSTLEIQRTEQGDSAMYLCASSFLAGGGEQYFGPGTRLTVT.

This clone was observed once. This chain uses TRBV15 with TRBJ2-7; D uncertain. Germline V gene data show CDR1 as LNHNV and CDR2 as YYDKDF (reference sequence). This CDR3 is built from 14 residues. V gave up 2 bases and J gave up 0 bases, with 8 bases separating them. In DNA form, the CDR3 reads TGTGCCACCAGCAGATTTGTGAACTCCTACGAGCAGTACTTC. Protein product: CATSRFVNSYEQYF.

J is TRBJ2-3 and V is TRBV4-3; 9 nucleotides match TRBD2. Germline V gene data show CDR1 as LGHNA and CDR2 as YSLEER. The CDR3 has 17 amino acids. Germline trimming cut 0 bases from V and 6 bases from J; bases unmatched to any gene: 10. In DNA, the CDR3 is TGCGCCAGCAGCCAAGAATCGGAGCGGGAGGAGGTGGATACGCAGTATTTT. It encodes CASSQESEREEVDTQYF.

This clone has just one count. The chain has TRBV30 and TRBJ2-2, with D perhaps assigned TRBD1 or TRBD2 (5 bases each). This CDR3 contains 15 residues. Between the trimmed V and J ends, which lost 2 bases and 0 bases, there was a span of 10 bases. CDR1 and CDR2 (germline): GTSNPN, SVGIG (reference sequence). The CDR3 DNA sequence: TGTGCCTGGAGTTGGGACGAGGCGAACACCGGGGAGCTGTTTTTT. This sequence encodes CAWSWDEANTGELFF.

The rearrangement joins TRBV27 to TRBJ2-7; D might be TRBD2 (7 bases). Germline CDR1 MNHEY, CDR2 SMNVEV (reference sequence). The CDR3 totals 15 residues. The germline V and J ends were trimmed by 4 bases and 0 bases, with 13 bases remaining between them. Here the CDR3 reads CASSYSAGASYEQYF. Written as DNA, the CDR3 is TGTGCCAGCAGTTACAGCGCGGGGGCCTCCTACGAGCAGTACTTC.

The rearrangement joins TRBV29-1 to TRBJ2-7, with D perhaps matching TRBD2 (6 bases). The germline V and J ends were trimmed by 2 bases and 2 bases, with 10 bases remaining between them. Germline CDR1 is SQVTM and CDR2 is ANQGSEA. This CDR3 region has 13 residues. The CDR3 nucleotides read TGCAGCGTTGAACCGGGGGAAACCTACGAGCAGTACTTC. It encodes CSVEPGETYEQYF.